This TCR beta chain emerged from a study of identical twins. Overall study results and limits: Excess low generation probability was seen in twin-shared out-of-frame alpha sequences.

The donor group consisted entirely of healthy Caucasians. Template switching (which added a universal primer site) was used, and cDNA carried unique molecular identifiers. MiXCR, applied by TCRdb to the 5' RACE reads, yields one record per CDR3 protein. The sample shows 500,000 to 650,000 distinct CDR3 sequences, 20% to 25% of them seen only once. In germline, CDR1 is DFQATT, CDR2 SNEGSKA (reference sequence). This CDR3 is built from 12 residues. The junction had 3 bases not matched to a gene; V was cut back by 2 bases and J by 6 bases. Note on this clonotype: Its antigen is as yet unknown.

In addition, the sample was reused for a study of yellow fever vaccine responses in identical twins. This second report adds: Twins reportedly mounted vaccine T cell responses that seemed partly convergent, partly personalized.

The sample was CD4+ T cells sorted from blood. The genes are TRBV20-1 and TRBJ1-1, with 7 bases aligning to TRBD1. The clonotype was recovered from a woman under 30 in good health. In DNA, the CDR3 is TGCAGTGCTAGAAAACAGGGGTCTGAAGCTTTCTTT. Translated, it gives CSARKQGSEAFF.